The rows below give T cell receptor beta chains drawn from one sample of a study of T cells in Graves' hyperthyroidism and ophthalmopathy. TCRdb re-analysed the multiplex PCR reads in MiXCR, keeping a single row per CDR3 protein. Of some 460,000 distinct CDR3 sequences in the sample, approximately 14% were seen once. Sample: blood. The receptors shown here come from a woman aged 18 to 35 with Graves' hyperthyroidism. The CDR3 runs from the conserved cysteine through the conserved F or W. D genes are given only for firm matches. Where a row states a size, it is once, few, many or the class of an expanded clone; other rows omit it.

TRBD1,TRBV30,TRBJ1-5,few,TGTGCCTGGAGTCTTGACAGGGGTCAGCCCCAGCATTTT,CAWSLDRGQPQHF
-,TRBV6-2/TRBV6-3,TRBJ1-1,few,TGTGCCAGCAGTCGGGGGACGAACACTGAAGCTTTCTTT,CASSRGTNTEAFF
-,TRBV11-2,TRBJ2-1,once,TGTGCCAGCAGCGCCTCCTTGGGCGCCACCTTATGGACCTACAATGAGCAGTTCTTC,CASSASLGATLWTYNEQFF
-,TRBV6-1,TRBJ2-2,-,TGTGCCAGCAGCAATCGAGGGGGTGACGGGGAGCTGTTTTTT,CASSNRGGDGELFF
-,TRBV12-5,TRBJ1-3,-,TGTGCTAGTGGTTTGGTAGCAGGCTCCCCTCACGGAAACACCATATATTTT,CASGLVAGSPHGNTIYF
-,TRBV20-1,TRBJ2-2,many,TGCAGTGCTCCGGGACACCTTAGCACCGGGGAGCTGTTTTTT,CSAPGHLSTGELFF
-,TRBV3-1,TRBJ2-1,many,TGTGCCAGCAGCCAAGTCCACAATGAGCAGTTCTTC,CASSQVHNEQFF
-,TRBV2,TRBJ1-5,few,TGTGCCAGCAGTGAAGCGGGGGGCGGCCAGCCCCAGCATTTT,CASSEAGGGQPQHF
-,TRBV20-1,TRBJ1-6,many,TGCAGTGCTAGTCACAGAATCTCCTATAATTCACCCCTCCACTTT,CSASHRISYNSPLHF
-,TRBV20-1,TRBJ2-2,few,TGCAGTGCTAGAGTGTTAGCGGAAAACACCGGGGAGCTGTTTTTT,CSARVLAENTGELFF
TRBD2,TRBV12-5,TRBJ2-3,-,TGTGCTAGTGACCTGGCGACTAGCGGGAGAGATACGCAGTATTTT,CASDLATSGRDTQYF
-,TRBV7-8,TRBJ2-2,many,TGTGCCAGCAGCTTAGGCCGGGGGGAGCTGTTTTTT,CASSLGRGELFF
-,TRBV24-1,TRBJ2-7,many,TGTGCCACCAGTGATTGGAGACCTCCGTCCTACGAGCAGTACTTC,CATSDWRPPSYEQYF
-,TRBV12-3/TRBV12-4,TRBJ2-2,once,TGTGCCAGCAGCATGACGGGGGACGGGGAGCTGTTTTTT,CASSMTGDGELFF
TRBD1,TRBV27,TRBJ1-2,many,TGTGCCAGCAGATCGACAGGGTATGGCTACACCTTC,CASRSTGYGYTF
-,TRBV9,TRBJ1-6,many,TGTGCCAGCAGCGTAGCTCGAGACAGCCCGAATTCACCCCTCCACTTT,CASSVARDSPNSPLHF
-,TRBV6-6,TRBJ2-7,many,TGTGCCAGCAGTTACTCCTCTGGCAGTTTGGAGCAGTACTTC,CASSYSSGSLEQYF
-,TRBV12-3/TRBV12-4,TRBJ1-2,few,TGTGCCAGCACCTTATTTCCAGGGGACTATGGCTACACCTTC,CASTLFPGDYGYTF
-,TRBV6-1,TRBJ2-7,many,TGTGCCAGCAATCAGGGAGGAGAGCAGTACTTC,CASNQGGEQYF
-,TRBV12-3/TRBV12-4,TRBJ2-7,once,TGTGCCAGCAGTCCGCAGCTGAGCTCCTACGAGCAGTACTTC,CASSPQLSSYEQYF
-,TRBV7-8,TRBJ2-7,many,TGTGCCAGCAGCAGGGTGGCTAGGGAGCAGTACTTC,CASSRVAREQYF
-,TRBV30,TRBJ2-2,many,TGTGCCTGGAGTCATCTGACTGACACCGGGGAGCTGTTTTTT,CAWSHLTDTGELFF
-,TRBV11-2,TRBJ2-5,-,TGTGCCAGCAGCTTATCCTCCGGGACACTATCAGACTTC,CASSLSSGTLSDF
-,TRBV12-3/TRBV12-4,TRBJ1-2,many,TGTGCCAGCAGTCGGGGACCCCTGGACTATGGCTACACCTTC,CASSRGPLDYGYTF
-,TRBV7-9,TRBJ2-1,many,TGTGCCAGCAGCTTAGGGCCCTCCACAGGGCAGGTCAATGAGCAGTTCTTC,CASSLGPSTGQVNEQFF
-,TRBV7-9,TRBJ2-7,few,TGTGCCAGCAGCTTAGAGGCAGCAACCTACGAGCAGTACTTC,CASSLEAATYEQYF
-,TRBV12-5,TRBJ2-1,-,TGTGCTAGTGGTTTGGTACCCGGTGAGCAGTTCTTC,CASGLVPGEQFF
TRBD1,TRBV20-1,TRBJ2-7,many,TGCAGTGTGTGGGGACAGGGGGCAAACGAGCAGTACTTC,CSVWGQGANEQYF
TRBD2,TRBV30,TRBJ2-7,many,TGTGCCGGATCTAGCGGGAGAAATATCCACTCCTACGAGCAGTACTTC,CAGSSGRNIHSYEQYF
-,TRBV19,TRBJ2-3,few,TGTGCCAGTAGTATGGTCCCGCCCTTCGATACGCAGTATTTT,CASSMVPPFDTQYF
TRBD2,TRBV29-1,TRBJ2-1,-,TGCAGCAGCGCCGGGACTAGCGGGAGGGTCCACAATGAGCAGTTCTTC,CSSAGTSGRVHNEQFF
TRBD2,TRBV6-5,TRBJ2-7,many,TGTGCCAGCAGTTACGGGACTAGCGGGACGCAGTACTTC,CASSYGTSGTQYF
-,TRBV4-1,TRBJ2-5,few,TGCGCCAGCAGCCAATCCCAGGGGAATTTGGCGACCCAGTACTTC,CASSQSQGNLATQYF
TRBD1,TRBV4-1,TRBJ2-1,-,TGCGCCAGCAGCCAAGGAGTAGGACAGGGTGGGGAGCAGTTCTTC,CASSQGVGQGGEQFF
-,TRBV7-9,TRBJ1-4,many,TGTGCCAGCAGTCCGAATGAAAAACTGTTTTTT,CASSPNEKLFF
TRBD2,TRBV3-1,TRBJ2-7,many,TGTGCCAGCAGCCCCGGGACTAGCCGGTACGAGCAGTACTTC,CASSPGTSRYEQYF